The rows below give T cell receptor beta chains drawn from one sample of a study of cytomegalovirus exposure and HLA in healthy donors. The method was immunoSEQ multiplex PCR; TCRdb's version includes in-frame clones alone and lacks a portion of them. The sample has approximately 170,000 clones. What was sequenced was PBMCs. Receptors originate from a woman aged 18-30 years in good health and CMV-seropositive. The CDR3 runs from the conserved cysteine through the conserved F or W. The order of the fields is J gene, D gene, V gene, CDR3 DNA, CDR3 protein. A D gene is named only where the DNA matches it firmly.

j_gene: TRBJ2-3; d_gene: TRBD2; v_gene: TRBV6-1; CDR3nt: TGTGCCAGCAGTGAAAGCGGGAGGGCATCAGATACGCAGTATTTT; CDR3aa: CASSESGRASDTQYF
j_gene: TRBJ2-5; d_gene: NA; v_gene: TRBV6-5; CDR3nt: TGTGCCAGCAGCCCCGGCGGGTTAGAGACCCAGTACTTC; CDR3aa: CASSPGGLETQYF
j_gene: TRBJ2-1; d_gene: TRBD2; v_gene: TRBV4-1; CDR3nt: TGCGCCAGCAGCCCGCCTAGCGGGAGTTACAATGAGCAGTTCTTC; CDR3aa: CASSPPSGSYNEQFF
j_gene: TRBJ2-7; d_gene: TRBD1; v_gene: TRBV14; CDR3nt: TGTGCCAGCAGCCACCCCGGGACAGGGTTCCCCTACGAGCAGTACTTC; CDR3aa: CASSHPGTGFPYEQYF
j_gene: TRBJ2-1; d_gene: TRBD1; v_gene: TRBV25-1; CDR3nt: TGTGCCAGCAGCAAGGACAGGGGAGGCGGTGAGCAGTTCTTC; CDR3aa: CASSKDRGGGEQFF
j_gene: TRBJ2-7; d_gene: NA; v_gene: TRBV11-3; CDR3nt: TGTGCCAGCAGCTTAGGGTCCTATGACGAGCAGTACTTC; CDR3aa: CASSLGSYDEQYF
j_gene: TRBJ2-2; d_gene: TRBD1; v_gene: TRBV19; CDR3nt: TGTGCCAGTAGTATAGAGGGGACAGGGCTGACCGGGGAGCTGTTTTTT; CDR3aa: CASSIEGTGLTGELFF
j_gene: TRBJ2-5; d_gene: TRBD2; v_gene: TRBV4-1; CDR3nt: TGCGCCAGCAGCCCAAACGGGCTAGCGGGAGAGTGGGAGACCCAGTACTTC; CDR3aa: CASSPNGLAGEWETQYF
j_gene: TRBJ1-4; d_gene: NA; v_gene: TRBV27; CDR3nt: TGTGCCAGCAGTTTACAGACAGGAAATGAAAAACTGTTTTTT; CDR3aa: CASSLQTGNEKLFF
j_gene: TRBJ2-7; d_gene: TRBD1; v_gene: TRBV15; CDR3nt: TGTGCCACCCTCAAGGACCGGGACAGGCCCTACGAGCAGTACTTC; CDR3aa: CATLKDRDRPYEQYF
j_gene: TRBJ1-2; d_gene: NA; v_gene: TRBV6-6; CDR3nt: TGTGCCAGCAGTTACTCGACAGGCTATGGCTACACCTTC; CDR3aa: CASSYSTGYGYTF
j_gene: TRBJ2-3; d_gene: NA; v_gene: TRBV19; CDR3nt: TGTGCCAGTAGTATTGGGGCAGGGAGCACAGATACGCAGTATTTT; CDR3aa: CASSIGAGSTDTQYF
j_gene: TRBJ2-1; d_gene: NA; v_gene: TRBV11-3; CDR3nt: TGTGCCAGCAGCTTAGGTATTGGGGATCCGGGGGAGCAGTTCTTC; CDR3aa: CASSLGIGDPGEQFF
j_gene: TRBJ1-4; d_gene: TRBD1; v_gene: TRBV28; CDR3nt: TGTGCCAGCAGTACCCACAGGGGATTAAATGAAAAACTGTTTTTT; CDR3aa: CASSTHRGLNEKLFF
j_gene: TRBJ2-7; d_gene: TRBD1; v_gene: TRBV6-1; CDR3nt: TGTGCCAGCAGTGAAGCGTTAACAGGGGCCCTCTCCTACGAGCAGTACTTC; CDR3aa: CASSEALTGALSYEQYF
j_gene: TRBJ1-1; d_gene: NA; v_gene: TRBV7-8; CDR3nt: TGTGCCAGCAGCTCGACCGGGAAACAAGCTTTCTTT; CDR3aa: CASSSTGKQAFF
j_gene: TRBJ1-3; d_gene: NA; v_gene: TRBV9; CDR3nt: TGTGCCAGCAGCCCCGAGTTCGCTGGAAACACCATATATTTT; CDR3aa: CASSPEFAGNTIYF
j_gene: TRBJ1-4; d_gene: NA; v_gene: TRBV9; CDR3nt: TGTGCCAGCAGCCCTGCCGGGGGTACGGATGAAAAACTGTTTTTT; CDR3aa: CASSPAGGTDEKLFF
j_gene: TRBJ2-7; d_gene: NA; v_gene: TRBV29-1; CDR3nt: TGCAGCGGGCAACAGGGATGTTACTACGAGCAGTACTTC; CDR3aa: CSGQQGCYYEQYF
j_gene: TRBJ1-3; d_gene: NA; v_gene: TRBV11-1; CDR3nt: TGTGCCAGCAGTCCACAGAGCTCTGGAAACACCATATATTTT; CDR3aa: CASSPQSSGNTIYF
j_gene: TRBJ1-1; d_gene: NA; v_gene: TRBV4-2; CDR3nt: TGTGCCAGCAGCGTCCGACGCGACATGAACACTGAAGCTTTCTTT; CDR3aa: CASSVRRDMNTEAFF
j_gene: TRBJ2-1; d_gene: NA; v_gene: TRBV7-9; CDR3nt: TGTGCCAGCAGCTTTACCGGTAATGAGCAGTTCTTC; CDR3aa: CASSFTGNEQFF